The 4 T cell receptor beta chains presented below share a single source sample, sequenced in a study of cytomegalovirus exposure and HLA in healthy donors. The PCR employed 60 Vbeta primers together with 13 Jbeta primers. Profiled with immunoSEQ multiplex PCR; TCRdb holds only in-frame clones, not every one. The sample includes roughly 120,000 clones, around 67% of them seen just once. Material for sequencing was PBMCs. These TCRs come from a woman aged 40 to 49 in good health and CMV-seropositive.

This rearrangement joins TRBV28 to TRBJ1-5, with 11 bases fitting TRBD1. V lost 7 bases and J lost 10; bases outside the gene matches: 9. CDR3 size: 14 residues. Germline CDR1 is MDHEN and CDR2 is SYDVKM. As DNA, the CDR3 is TGTGCCAGCAAATCCGGGACAGGGGGTAAACCCCAGCATTTT. Its translation is CASKSGTGGKPQHF.

This sequence joins TRBV19 and TRBJ1-5, with TRBD1 matching over 7 bases. The CDR3 sequence is 16 residues long. V was pared by 5 bases and J by 4 bases, with 11 bases of the junction left unmatched. Germline V gene data show CDR1 as LNHDA and CDR2 as SQIVND (reference sequence). The CDR3 DNA is TGTGCCAGTAGTTTCCGTCGACAGGGCCAAAATCAGCCCCAGCATTTT. It translates to CASSFRRQGQNQPQHF.

The J gene is TRBJ2-7, the V gene TRBV11-2; D is possibly TRBD1 (5 bases). With 5 bases removed from V and 2 bases from J, the gap between germline ends came to 13 bases. Germline CDR1 is SGHAT and CDR2 is FQNNGV. This CDR3 is 14 amino acids long. In DNA, the CDR3 is TGTGCCAGCAGCCATACTTCCAGGGCCTACGAGCAGTACTTC. This codes for CASSHTSRAYEQYF.

The CDR3: CASSSGQKNTGELFF. In DNA, the CDR3 is TGTGCCAGCAGCTCGGGACAGAAAAACACCGGGGAGCTGTTTTTT. The gene calls are TRBV7-2 and TRBJ2-2, with TRBD1 matching over 7 bases. The CDR3 contains 15 residues. Germline CDR1 SGHTA, CDR2 FQGNSA. Trimming at V came to 4 bases and at J to 2 bases, leaving 4 bases not matched to a gene.